This T cell receptor (beta chain) was sequenced during a study of T cell repertoires in cytomegalovirus infection. The wider study: Evidence of both CMV infection and a matching HLA type came from public TCR beta signatures. Study-wide findings and caveats: Cumulative frequency (of public TCR beta family members) identified carriers of CMV plus the relevant HLA. HLA-C-restricted TCR beta clonotypes specific for CMV led the ex vivo response.

The sample holds many counts of this clonotype. What it binds is not known. One entry per CDR3 protein, called by TCRdb with MiXCR from the reads. The table shows 35,000 to 55,000 distinct CDR3 sequences, with 20% to 25% occurring only once. Germline trimming cut 3 bases from V and 2 bases from J; bases unmatched to any gene: 1. The length of the CDR3 is 14 residues. From germline, CDR1 is SGHVS and CDR2 FQNEAQ. Sample: PBMCs, sequenced either directly or after in vitro stimulation (not recorded which). V gene TRBV7-8 combines with J gene TRBJ2-7; 10 bases line up with TRBD1. This sequence was found in a human donor in good health (CMV status not recorded). Some clones in this sample may be carry-over from other donors' samples. CDR3 region: CASSFGTGAYEQYF. CDR3 nucleotide sequence: TGTGCCAGCAGCTTCGGGACAGGGGCCTACGAGCAGTACTTC.